This TCR beta chain is from a study of T-cell memory formation after mild COVID-19. A few counts support this clonotype. Its antigen is currently unknown. Study observations and caveats: Clones which contracted sat mainly in CM and EM if CD4+, and in EMRA if CD8+.

TCRdb processed the 5' RACE reads anew with MiXCR; each CDR3 protein has one entry. The sample has a few hundred thousand distinct CDR3 sequences, about 17% seen once. The CDR3 spans 16 residues. Looked up from germline, CDR1 is MNHEY and CDR2 is SVGAGI. The V segment lost 6 bases and the J segment 4 bases; nucleotides outside the gene matches: 13. This chain joins TRBV6-5 and TRBJ2-3; 7 bases agree with TRBD2. The sequenced material came from PBMCs or a T cell subset sorted from them (not recorded which). This receptor was identified in a man younger than 35 who had mild COVID-19 (a few samples of this study predate the infection). Cell type and time point are not known. The CDR3 DNA reads as TGTGCCAGCAGCCTCGTAGGGGCTCGGGAGGCAGATACGCAGTATTTT. Translated: CASSLVGAREADTQYF.